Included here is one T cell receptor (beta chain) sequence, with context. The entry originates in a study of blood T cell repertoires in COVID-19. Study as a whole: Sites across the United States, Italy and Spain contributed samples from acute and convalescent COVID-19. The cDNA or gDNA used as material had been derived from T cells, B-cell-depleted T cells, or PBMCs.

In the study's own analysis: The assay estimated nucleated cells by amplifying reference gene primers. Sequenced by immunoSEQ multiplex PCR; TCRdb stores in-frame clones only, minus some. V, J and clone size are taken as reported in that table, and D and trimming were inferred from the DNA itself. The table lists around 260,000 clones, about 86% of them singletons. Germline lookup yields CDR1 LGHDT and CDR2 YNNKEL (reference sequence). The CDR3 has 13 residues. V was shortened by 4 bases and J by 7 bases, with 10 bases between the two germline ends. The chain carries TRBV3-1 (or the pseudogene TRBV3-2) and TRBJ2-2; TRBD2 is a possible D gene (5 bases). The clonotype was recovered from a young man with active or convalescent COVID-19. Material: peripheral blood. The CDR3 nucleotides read TGTGCCAGCAGCCGAGGGAAGGTCGGGGAGCTGTTTTTT. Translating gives CASSRGKVGELFF.